The T cell receptor beta chain described here comes from a study of T cell clonality in common variable immunodeficiency. This clone has at least ten counts. Its cognate antigen is unknown. The CDR3 goes on 3 residues after the read ends, and that part is filled in from the germline J gene. Distinct nucleotide sequences in the sample also encode this CDR3. Sequencing used immunoSEQ multiplex PCR; TCRdb keeps in-frame clones, though not all of them. The profile covers roughly 34,000 clones, none occurring a single time. The study, taken as a whole, reports: The cause of increased CVID clonality remains unclear without subpopulation sequencing. Common variable immunodeficiency TCR beta sequences reportedly had fewer deletions and N-nucleotide insertions. Fewer TCRbeta clones were shared among CVID subjects than controls.

This CDR3 has 15 residues. Per the germline V gene, CDR1 is SGHTA and CDR2 is FQGNSA. Trimming cost V 6 bases and J 2 bases, with 14 bases left between them. Sequencing used peripheral blood mononuclear cells. This TCR came from a person aged 18 to 75 in good health. The chain employs TRBV7-2 and TRBJ1-5, with D possibly being TRBD1 (5 bases). The sequenced part of the CDR3 DNA is TGTGCCAGCAGTCCCCGGACGGGGGGCAATCAGCCC. This encodes CASSPRTGGNQP. The complete CDR3 sequence is CASSPRTGGNQPQHF.